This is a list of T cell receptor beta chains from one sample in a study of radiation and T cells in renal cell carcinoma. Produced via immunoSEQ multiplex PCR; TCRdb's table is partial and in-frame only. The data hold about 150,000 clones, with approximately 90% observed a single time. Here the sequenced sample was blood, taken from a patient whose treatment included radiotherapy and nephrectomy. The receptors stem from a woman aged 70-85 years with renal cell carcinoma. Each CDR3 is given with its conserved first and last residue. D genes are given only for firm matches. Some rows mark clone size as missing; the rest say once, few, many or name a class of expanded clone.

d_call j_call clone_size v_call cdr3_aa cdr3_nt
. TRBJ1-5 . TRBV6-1 CASSENQPQHF TGTGCCAGCAGTGAAAACCAGCCCCAGCATTTT
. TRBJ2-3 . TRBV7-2 CASSPSTGITDTQYF TGTGCCAGCAGCCCCTCTACAGGGATCACAGATACGCAGTATTTT
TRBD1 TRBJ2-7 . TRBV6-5 CASSTQGQDTYEQYF TGTGCCAGCAGTACCCAGGGACAGGACACCTACGAGCAGTACTTC
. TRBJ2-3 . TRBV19 CASSPILGTDTQYF TGTGCCAGTAGTCCAATCTTGGGGACAGATACGCAGTATTTT
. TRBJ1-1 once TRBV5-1 CASSLDSPGDTEAFF TGCGCCAGCAGCTTGGACAGCCCCGGGGACACTGAAGCTTTCTTT
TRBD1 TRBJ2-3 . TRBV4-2 CASSQAGTGGGTDTQYF TGTGCCAGCAGCCAGGCGGGGACAGGGGGGGGAACAGATACGCAGTATTTT
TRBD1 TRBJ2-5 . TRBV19 CASSWGTGGETQYF TGTGCCAGTAGTTGGGGGACAGGCGGGGAGACCCAGTACTTC
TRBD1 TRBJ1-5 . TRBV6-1 CASSRGDSQPQHF TGTGCCAGCAGTCGGGGGGACAGTCAGCCCCAGCATTTT
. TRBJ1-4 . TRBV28 CASSLASQATNEKLFF TGTGCCAGCAGTTTAGCGTCCCAGGCAACTAATGAAAAACTGTTTTTT
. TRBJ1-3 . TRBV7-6 CASSLGGQTHPGNTIYF TGTGCCAGCAGCTTAGGTGGCCAGACACACCCTGGAAACACCATATATTTT
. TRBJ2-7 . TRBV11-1 CASSLGGQYEQYF TGTGCCAGCAGCTTAGGCGGACAGTACGAGCAGTACTTC